These 21 T cell receptor beta chains were sequenced from one sample in a study of cytomegalovirus exposure and HLA in healthy donors. The study ran its PCR with 60 Vbeta and 13 Jbeta primers. TCRdb keeps only in-frame clones here, not all; method: immunoSEQ multiplex PCR. The table records around 140,000 clones, 70% to 85% of them present only once. Material for sequencing was PBMCs. These receptor sequences come from a man aged 25 to 40 in good health and CMV-seropositive.

The chain carries TRBV5-5 and TRBJ2-7; 8 bases map to TRBD1. This CDR3 is 14 amino acids long. V lost 4 bases and J lost 4; bases outside the gene matches: 7. The germline gives CDR1 SGHKS, CDR2 YYEKEE (reference sequence). The CDR3 nucleotides read TGTGCCAGCAGCGTACAGGGGGGAAAGTACGAGCAGTACTTC. It specifies CASSVQGGKYEQYF. Variable domain in full (rest from reference TRBV5-5 and TRBJ2-7): DAGVTQSPTHLIKTRGQQVTLRCSPISGHKSVSWYQQVLGQGPQFIFQYYEKEERGRGNFPDRFSARQFPNYSSELNVNALLLGDSALYLCASSVQGGKYEQYFGPGTRLTVT.

The chain has TRBV15 and TRBJ1-2, with a weak D call TRBD1 (6 bases). Looked up from germline, CDR1 is LNHNV and CDR2 is YYDKDF (reference sequence). V was cut by 3 bases and J by 1 base, with 12 bases left in between. This CDR3 is built from 15 residues. The chain's CDR3 is CATSSDQGYNYGYTF. The CDR3 bases are TGTGCCACCAGCAGTGATCAGGGGTATAACTATGGCTACACCTTC.

V and J are TRBV29-1 and TRBJ1-2; the D is unclear. Trimming cost V 4 bases and J 5 bases, with 5 bases left between them. The V gene's germline CDR1 is SQVTM and CDR2 ANQGSEA. The CDR3 sequence is 10 residues long. CDR3 sequence reads: CSVAQYGYTF. CDR3 DNA sequence: TGCAGCGTTGCACAGTATGGCTACACCTTC.

The V gene is TRBV4-1, the J gene TRBJ2-1, with 7 bases aligning to TRBD2. CDR3 length equals 15 residues. The V and J ends lost 4 bases and 3 bases, in that order; junction bases with no gene match: 6. Germline V lookup: CDR1 MGHRA, CDR2 YSYEKL. The CDR3 here is CASSPREISYNEQFF. The CDR3 DNA reads as TGCGCCAGCAGCCCGCGGGAGATCAGCTACAATGAGCAGTTCTTC.

The rearrangement links TRBV5-1 to TRBJ2-3; a weak D match, TRBD2 (6 bases). Trimming left V 4 bases short and J 5 bases short, with 20 bases between. CDR1 and CDR2 (germline): SGHRS, YFSETQ. This CDR3 has 16 residues. This CDR3 reads CASSHRDQEGGDTQYF. CDR3 sequence (DNA): TGCGCCAGCAGCCACCGGGACCAGGAGGGTGGAGATACGCAGTATTTT.

The rearrangement joins TRBV15 to TRBJ2-3; D is possibly TRBD2 (5 bases). CDR1 is LNHNV and CDR2 is YYDKDF in the germline V gene (reference sequence). The germline V and J ends were trimmed by 2 bases and 3 bases, with 9 bases remaining between them. This CDR3 comprises 14 residues. The CDR3 nucleotides read TGTGCCACCAGCAGAATAGGACTTACAGATACGCAGTATTTT. It encodes CATSRIGLTDTQYF.

The V and J genes are TRBV12-5 and TRBJ2-3; possible D gene TRBD1, 5 bases. Trimming took 1 base from V and 2 from J, leaving 10 bases between them. Germline loops: CDR1 LGHNT, CDR2 FRNRAP. The CDR3 contains 15 residues. CDR3 sequence (DNA): TGTGCTAGTGGTTTGGAGGGGTGGGACACAGATACGCAGTATTTT. It translates to CASGLEGWDTDTQYF.

The CDR3 sequence is CASSVRQGAEGEQFF. CDR3 nucleotide sequence: TGTGCCAGCAGCGTGAGACAGGGGGCGGAAGGGGAGCAGTTCTTC. The V call is TRBV9, the J call TRBJ2-1; 10 bases line up with TRBD1. The germline V gene has CDR1 SGDLS and CDR2 YYNGEE. V was pared by 2 bases and J by 10 bases, with 9 bases of the junction left unmatched. The CDR3 loop spans 15 amino acids.

The chain links TRBV9 to TRBJ1-1; 7 bases fit TRBD1. The V gene's germline CDR1 is SGDLS and CDR2 YYNGEE. CDR3 length: 16 residues. V was clipped by 2 bases and J by 0 bases; unmatched bases: 7. CDR3 sequence (DNA): TGTGCCAGCAGCGTGAACCCGGGGACAGTGAACACTGAAGCTTTCTTT. Translation gives CASSVNPGTVNTEAFF.

J is TRBJ1-4 and V is TRBV5-6; possible D gene TRBD1, 5 bases. Trimming removed 4 bases at V and 11 bases at J, with 9 bases between. CDR1 SGHDT and CDR2 YYEEEE come from the germline V gene. This CDR3 comprises 11 residues. CDR3 loop: CASSGGGKLFF. The CDR3 nucleotides are TGTGCCAGCAGCGGGGGGGGGAAACTGTTTTTT.

The chain combines TRBV4-2 with TRBJ2-1; 10 bases line up with TRBD1. After removal of 0 bases from V and 4 bases from J, the junction contained 6 bases not matched to a gene. This CDR3 region has 17 residues. Germline loops: CDR1 LGHNA, CDR2 YNFKEQ. CDR3 in amino acids: CASSQDQGTGAYNEQFF. Written as DNA, the CDR3 is TGTGCCAGCAGCCAAGATCAAGGGACAGGGGCTTACAATGAGCAGTTCTTC.

Turning to this clone: The junction differs from germline at one of its ends, possibly a read error. CDR3 sequence (DNA): TGTGCCAGCAGCCCCCGACAGGCCTCCAACGAGCAGTACTTC. Amino acids: CASSPRQASNEQYF. This chain links TRBV7-9 with TRBJ2-7; D is possibly TRBD1 (6 bases). Germline values: CDR1 SEHNR, CDR2 FQNEAQ (reference sequence). The CDR3 extends over 14 amino acids.

On this clone itself: Other DNA variants within this sample encode the same CDR3. This chain links TRBV5-1 with TRBJ1-2; 11 bases map to TRBD1. CDR1 is SGHRS, CDR2 YFSETQ, per germline. V trimming: 4 bases; J trimming: 8 bases; junction bases outside the gene matches: 4. The CDR3 has 13 residues. CDR3 sequence: CASSPGQGEGYTF. The CDR3 coding sequence is TGCGCCAGCAGCCCGGGACAGGGGGAGGGCTACACCTTC.

This chain uses TRBV27 with TRBJ2-2; D call uncertain. V lost 4 bases, J lost 0 bases, and 6 bases lay in between. CDR3 size: 14 residues. Per the germline V gene, CDR1 is MNHEY and CDR2 is SMNVEV (reference sequence). Here the CDR3 DNA reads TGTGCCAGCAGTTCGTTCGCGAACACCGGGGAGCTGTTTTTT. Protein: CASSSFANTGELFF.

The chain has TRBV9 and TRBJ1-1, with TRBD1 as a possible D gene (5 bases). The CDR3 covers 14 residues. Germline V gene sequence: CDR1 SGDLS, CDR2 YYNGEE. V gave up 0 bases and J gave up 5 bases, with 11 bases separating them. The CDR3 coding sequence is TGTGCCAGCAGCGTAGATTCAGGGAGGACTGAAGCTTTCTTT. Translated, it gives CASSVDSGRTEAFF.

This chain links TRBV5-4 with TRBJ1-6; 8 bases are shared with TRBD1. The CDR3 length is 15 residues. The J segment lost 9 bases and the V segment lost 4 bases, leaving 9 bases of the junction unmatched. Per the germline V gene, CDR1 is SGHNT and CDR2 is YYREEE (reference sequence). The CDR3 spells CASSTGQGSGSPLHF. The CDR3 DNA is TGTGCCAGCAGCACAGGACAGGGATCGGGTTCACCCCTCCACTTT.

This rearrangement joins TRBV2 to TRBJ2-5; 8 nucleotides agree with TRBD1. Germline CDR1 SNHLY, CDR2 FYNNEI. The CDR3 sequence is 14 residues long. Unmatched junction bases numbered 8, after V lost 7 bases and J lost 4 bases. The CDR3 DNA follows: TGTGCCAGCATCCTCACAGGGGGTGGAGAGACCCAGTACTTC. Translating gives CASILTGGGETQYF.

This chain uses TRBV18 with TRBJ2-3; TRBD1 matches at 8 bases. Germline CDR1 and CDR2: KGHSH and LQKENI. V shed 5 bases, J shed 2 bases, and the junction held 6 bases outside the gene matches. This CDR3 contains 15 residues. CDR3 residues: CASSTGQGTTDTQYF. The CDR3 nucleotides read TGTGCCAGCTCAACCGGACAGGGAACCACAGATACGCAGTATTTT.

This clone was picked up one time. The V gene is TRBV5-1, the J gene TRBJ2-3; 10 bases are a match to TRBD2. Trimming took 3 bases from V and 3 from J; bases not matched to a gene: 7. The CDR3 has 16 amino acids. The germline CDR1 and CDR2 sequences are SGHRS and YFSETQ. CDR3 residues: CASSSSSGSRTDTQYF. CDR3 coding DNA: TGCGCCAGCAGCTCCTCTAGCGGGAGCCGTACAGATACGCAGTATTTT.

The chain carries TRBV6-6 and TRBJ2-3; TRBD2 matches 7 bases. Germline trimming cut 1 base from V and 2 bases from J; bases unmatched to any gene: 6. From germline, CDR1 is MNHNY and CDR2 SVGAGI (reference sequence). CDR3 length: 16 residues. CDR3 loop: CASSYLREIYTDTQYF. The CDR3 region has the DNA TGTGCCAGCAGTTACTTGCGGGAGATTTACACAGATACGCAGTATTTT.

The chain uses TRBV15 and TRBJ2-5; 7 bases agree with TRBD2. This CDR3 contains 15 residues. Trimming at V came to 5 bases and at J to 5 bases, leaving 11 bases not matched to a gene. CDR1 and CDR2 (germline): LNHNV, YYDKDF (reference sequence). The CDR3 bases are TGTGCCACCAGCTCGGCTAGCGGCGCCGGGGAGACCCAGTACTTC. This encodes CATSSASGAGETQYF.